Each of the 20 T cell receptor beta chains below was sequenced from the same sample in a study of T cells in Graves' hyperthyroidism and ophthalmopathy. Amplification targeted TCR beta CDR3 regions from RNA transcripts. TCR CDR3 regions were first amplified by RT-PCR with HTBI primers. TCRdb re-called the multiplex PCR reads with MiXCR, one entry per CDR3 protein. Of a few hundred thousand distinct CDR3 sequences detected, 20% to 25% appear once; the ten largest clones hold 73%. Sequencing was carried out using blood. These TCRs come from a man in his fifties with Graves' hyperthyroidism.

Worth noting for this clonotype: This may be a read error, as it is one base from a much larger clone. This chain links TRBV3-1 with TRBJ2-2; D possibly uses TRBD1 or TRBD2 (5 bases each). Germline V CDR1 and CDR2: LGHDT, YNNKEL (reference sequence). The CDR3 totals 11 residues. The CDR3 DNA reads TGTGCCAGCAGCCAATCCGGGGCGCTGTTTTTT. Amino acids: CASSQSGALFF. Based on the CDR3 plus reference TRBV3-1 and TRBJ2-2, the full variable domain is DTAVSQTPKYLVTQMGNDKSIKCEQNLGHDTMYWYKQDSKKFLKIMFSYNNKELIINETVPNRFSPKSPDKAHLNLHINSLELGDSAVYFCASSQSGALFFGEGSRLTVL.

The chain employs TRBV11-2 and TRBJ2-7; no clear D. V was shortened by 0 bases and J by 2 bases, with 11 bases between the two germline ends. The CDR3 spans 15 residues. CDR1 and CDR2 from the germline V gene are SGHAT and FQNNGV. The CDR3 loop reads CASSLDLARAYEQYF. The CDR3 coding sequence is TGTGCCAGCAGCTTAGATTTGGCCCGAGCCTACGAGCAGTACTTC.

V is TRBV5-1 and J is TRBJ2-1; 7 nucleotides agree with TRBD1. Trimming at V came to 0 bases and at J to 3 bases, leaving 3 bases not matched to a gene. CDR3 length equals 15 residues. Germline values: CDR1 SGHRS, CDR2 YFSETQ. The CDR3 protein is CASSLEGADYNEQFF. CDR3 in DNA: TGCGCCAGCAGCTTGGAGGGGGCCGACTACAATGAGCAGTTCTTC.

This clonotype came up a few times. The rearrangement uses TRBV6-1 and TRBJ2-1; D may be TRBD1 or TRBD2 (7 bases each). The CDR3 has 15 residues. The V end was cut by 3 bases, the J end by 5 bases, with 14 bases between. From germline, CDR1 is MNHNS and CDR2 SASEGT. The CDR3 region is CASSEGGTVNNEQFF. The CDR3 DNA is TGTGCCAGCAGTGAGGGAGGGACAGTTAACAATGAGCAGTTCTTC.

The CDR3, as DNA: TGTGCCAGCAGCTTAGCCCCATGGATCATCACTGAAGCTTTCTTT. This codes for CASSLAPWIITEAFF. The rearrangement joins TRBV11-3 to TRBJ1-1; D not resolved. This CDR3 has 15 amino acids. The V gene's germline CDR1 is SGHNT and CDR2 YENEEA. Trimming stripped 1 base from V and 4 bases from J, with 13 bases between.

The chain carries TRBV12-3 or TRBV12-4 and TRBJ2-1; D is possibly TRBD2 (5 bases). The ends were cut back, 3 bases at V and 11 bases at J, with 14 bases in the middle. The CDR3 totals 13 residues. The chain's CDR3 is CASSFTSRGKQFF. The CDR3 DNA sequence: TGTGCCAGCAGTTTTACCTCCCGGGGTAAGCAGTTCTTC.

This clonotype appeared many times. The rearrangement links TRBV27 to TRBJ2-5; 11 bases fit TRBD2. The CDR3 runs to 16 residues. Germline CDR1 and CDR2: MNHEY and SMNVEV (reference sequence). V lost 5 bases and J lost 1; bases outside the gene matches: 6. Written as DNA, the CDR3 is TGTGCCAGCAGTAACTGGACTAGCGGGCTCCAAGAGACCCAGTACTTC. Translation: CASSNWTSGLQETQYF.

This chain links TRBV5-1 with TRBJ2-5; 8 bases align to TRBD2. V dropped 5 bases and J dropped 3; count of bases not matched to a gene: 6. CDR1 SGHRS and CDR2 YFSETQ come from the germline V gene. CDR3 size: 14 residues. CDR3 DNA sequence: TGCGCCAGCAGTGACAGTAGCGGGGAAGAGACCCAGTACTTC. Protein product: CASSDSSGEETQYF.

This clonotype was detected only a few times. V usage is TRBV6-2 or TRBV6-3 and J usage is TRBJ2-5; possible D gene TRBD2, 7 bases. Germline lookup yields CDR1 MNHEY and CDR2 SVGEGT. This CDR3 has 14 amino acids. The V end was cut by 10 bases, the J end by 4 bases, with 19 bases between. CDR3 sequence: CATRGAGAVETQYF. In DNA form, the CDR3 reads TGTGCCACCAGAGGGGCGGGGGCTGTAGAGACCCAGTACTTC.

This clonotype was observed a few times. The chain combines TRBV5-1 with TRBJ1-1; D may be TRBD1 (5 bases). V lost 1 base to trimming and J lost 2 bases, with 12 bases between them. The germline gives CDR1 SGHRS, CDR2 YFSETQ. The length of the CDR3 is 15 residues. CDR3 nucleotide sequence: TGCGCCAGCAGCTTGTTATCGGGGGGTAACACTGAAGCTTTCTTT. It translates to CASSLLSGGNTEAFF.

This clonotype showed up just a few times. V is TRBV10-3 and J is TRBJ2-3, with 9 nucleotides matching TRBD2. The J segment lost 4 bases and the V segment lost 4 bases, leaving 9 bases of the junction unmatched. Germline assignment: CDR1 ENHRY and CDR2 SYGVKD. This CDR3 contains 16 residues. CDR3 coding DNA: TGTGCCATCAGTGCGGGACTAGCAGGTCGCGCAGATACGCAGTATTTT. This translates into CAISAGLAGRADTQYF.

The V call is TRBV7-9, the J call TRBJ1-2; the D gene is possibly TRBD1 (5 bases). The germline V and J ends were trimmed by 4 bases and 7 bases, with 7 bases remaining between them. CDR1 is SEHNR, CDR2 FQNEAQ, per germline (reference sequence). The CDR3 has 11 amino acids. DNA for the CDR3: TGTGCCAGCAGCTCGACAGTTGGCTACACCTTC. It translates to CASSSTVGYTF.

CDR3 DNA sequence: TGTGCCAGCAGTTCAGGGTCGAGCAATCAGCCCCAGCATTTT. It specifies CASSSGSSNQPQHF. The chain couples TRBV3-1 to TRBJ1-5, with D maybe TRBD1 (5 bases). The ends were cut back, 6 bases at V and 1 base at J, with 10 bases in the middle. This CDR3 region has 14 residues. The V gene's germline CDR1 is LGHDT and CDR2 YNNKEL (reference sequence).

This clonotype was seen ten or more times. The chain links TRBV28 to TRBJ1-2; possible D gene TRBD1, 5 bases. The V end lost 4 bases, the J end lost 1 base, and 13 bases lay between the germline ends. CDR3 size: 15 residues. The germline gives CDR1 MDHEN, CDR2 SYDVKM. This CDR3 is CASSSVGPYNYGYTF. The CDR3 bases are TGTGCCAGCAGTTCCGTGGGGCCGTATAACTATGGCTACACCTTC.

The rearrangement uses TRBV9 and TRBJ2-7; perhaps TRBD1 as D (7 bases). The CDR3 length is 15 residues. V was trimmed by 0 bases and J by 3 bases, leaving 13 bases between them. The V gene's germline CDR1 is SGDLS and CDR2 YYNGEE. The CDR3 bases are TGTGCCAGCAGCGTAGGGGAGGACAGGAACTACGAGCAGTACTTC. Residues: CASSVGEDRNYEQYF.

This clonotype was seen ten or more times. The gene calls are TRBV28 and TRBJ1-5; 7 bases match TRBD1. V lost 1 base to trimming and J lost 8 bases; unmatched junction nucleotides: 5. The CDR3 has 14 amino acids. Germline CDR1 is MDHEN and CDR2 is SYDVKM. The CDR3 sequence: CASSLFIQGEPQHF. CDR3 nucleotide sequence: TGTGCCAGCAGTTTATTCATCCAGGGGGAGCCCCAGCATTTT.

This clonotype was seen repeatedly, ten times or more. The rearrangement uses TRBV28 and TRBJ2-2; the D gene could be TRBD1 or TRBD2 (6 bases each). This CDR3 contains 12 residues. Trimming removed 4 bases from V and 8 bases from J, with 8 bases in between. Germline lookup yields CDR1 MDHEN and CDR2 SYDVKM. The CDR3 DNA is TGTGCCAGCAGTTCGGGGGCTGGGGAGCTGTTTTTT. It yields the protein CASSSGAGELFF.

The chain uses TRBV6-1 and TRBJ2-5; perhaps TRBD1 as D (6 bases). The length of the CDR3 is 15 residues. The germline gives CDR1 MNHNS, CDR2 SASEGT. Trimming took off 6 bases at V and 4 bases at J, with 18 bases between the two ends. The CDR3 loop reads CASSPRYRDLETQYF. CDR3 coding DNA: TGTGCCAGCAGCCCCCGGTACAGGGACCTAGAGACCCAGTACTTC.

This clonotype was observed a single time. The chain has TRBV28 and TRBJ1-5; the D gene is possibly TRBD1 (5 bases). CDR3 size: 12 residues. V dropped 8 bases and J dropped 2 bases, with 7 bases sitting between them. Germline assignment: CDR1 MDHEN and CDR2 SYDVKM. The CDR3 is CASWGGNQPQHF. Here the CDR3 DNA reads TGTGCCAGCTGGGGGGGCAATCAGCCCCAGCATTTT. Combining the CDR3 with reference TRBV28 and TRBJ1-5 gives the whole variable domain DVKVTQSSRYLVKRTGEKVFLECVQDMDHENMFWYRQDPGLGLRLIYFSYDVKMKEKGDIPEGYSVSREKKERFSLILESASTNQTSMYLCASWGGNQPQHFGDGTRLSIL.

This clonotype appeared many times. V usage is TRBV7-9 and J usage is TRBJ2-5, with 7 positions matching TRBD2. There are 14 residues in the CDR3. The junction had 0 bases not matched to a gene; V was cut back by 1 base and J by 1 base. Per germline, CDR1 SEHNR and CDR2 FQNEAQ (reference sequence). The CDR3, as DNA: TGTGCCAGCAGCTTAGGACTAGCCCAAGAGACCCAGTACTTC. Protein product: CASSLGLAQETQYF. The entire variable domain, with the rest obtained from reference TRBV7-9 and TRBJ2-5, is as follows: DTGVSQNPRHKITKRGQNVTFRCDPISEHNRLYWYRQTLGQGPEFLTYFQNEAQLEKSRLLSDRFSAERPKGSFSTLEIQRTEQGDSAMYLCASSLGLAQETQYFGPGTRLLVL.